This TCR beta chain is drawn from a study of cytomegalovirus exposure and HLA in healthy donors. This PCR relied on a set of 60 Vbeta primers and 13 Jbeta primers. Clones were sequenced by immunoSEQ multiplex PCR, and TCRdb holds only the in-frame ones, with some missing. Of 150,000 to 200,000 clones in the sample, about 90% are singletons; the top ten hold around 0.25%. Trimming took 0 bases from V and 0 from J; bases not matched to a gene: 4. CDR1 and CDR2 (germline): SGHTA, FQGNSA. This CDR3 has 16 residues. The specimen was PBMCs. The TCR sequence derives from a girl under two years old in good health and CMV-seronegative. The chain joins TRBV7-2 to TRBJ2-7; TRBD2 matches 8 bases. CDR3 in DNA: TGTGCCAGCAGCTTAGCAGCTAGCGGGTACTCCTACGAGCAGTACTTC. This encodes CASSLAASGYSYEQYF.